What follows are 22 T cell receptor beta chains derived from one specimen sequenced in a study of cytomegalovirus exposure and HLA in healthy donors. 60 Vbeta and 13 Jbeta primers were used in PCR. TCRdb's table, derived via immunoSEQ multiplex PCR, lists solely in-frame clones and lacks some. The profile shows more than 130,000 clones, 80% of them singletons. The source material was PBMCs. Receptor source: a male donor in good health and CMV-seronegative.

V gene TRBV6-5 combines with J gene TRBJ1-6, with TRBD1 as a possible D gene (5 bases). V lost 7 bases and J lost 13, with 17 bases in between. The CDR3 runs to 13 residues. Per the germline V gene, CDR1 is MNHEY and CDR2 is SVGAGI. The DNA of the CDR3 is TGTGCCAGCACCCCCTCCCAGGGTAGGCCCCTCCACTTT. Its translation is CASTPSQGRPLHF.

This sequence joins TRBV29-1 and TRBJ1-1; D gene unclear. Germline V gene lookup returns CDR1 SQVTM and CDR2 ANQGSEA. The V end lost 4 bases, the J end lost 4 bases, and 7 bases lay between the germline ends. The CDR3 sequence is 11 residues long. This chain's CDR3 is CSVVWATEAFF. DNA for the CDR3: TGCAGCGTTGTTTGGGCCACTGAAGCTTTCTTT. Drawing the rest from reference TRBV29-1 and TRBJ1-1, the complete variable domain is SAVISQKPSRDICQRGTSLTIQCQVDSQVTMMFWYRQQPGQSLTLIATANQGSEATYESGFVIDKFPISRPNLTFSTLTVSNMSPEDSSIYLCSVVWATEAFFGQGTRLTVV.

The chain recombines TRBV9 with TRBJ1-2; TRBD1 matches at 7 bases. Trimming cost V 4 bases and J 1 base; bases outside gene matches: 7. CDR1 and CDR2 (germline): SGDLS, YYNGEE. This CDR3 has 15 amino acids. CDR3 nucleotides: TGTGCCAGCAGCACCCGACAGGGAATTAACTATGGCTACACCTTC. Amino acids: CASSTRQGINYGYTF. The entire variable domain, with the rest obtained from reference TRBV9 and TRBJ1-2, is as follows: DSGVTQTPKHLITATGQRVTLRCSPRSGDLSVYWYQQSLDQGLQFLIQYYNGEERAKGNILERFSAQQFPDLHSELNLSSLELGDSALYFCASSTRQGINYGYTFGSGTRLTVV.

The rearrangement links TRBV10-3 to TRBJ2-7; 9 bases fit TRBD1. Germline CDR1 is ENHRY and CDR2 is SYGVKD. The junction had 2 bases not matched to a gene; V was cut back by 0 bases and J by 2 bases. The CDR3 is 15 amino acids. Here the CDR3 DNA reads TGTGCCATCAGTGAGTCGGGGACAGGGACCTACGAGCAGTACTTC. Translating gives CAISESGTGTYEQYF.

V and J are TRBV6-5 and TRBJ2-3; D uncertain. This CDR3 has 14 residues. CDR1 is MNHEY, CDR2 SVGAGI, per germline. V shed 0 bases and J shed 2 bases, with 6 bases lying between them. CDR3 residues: CASSYSRTTDTQYF. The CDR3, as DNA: TGTGCCAGCAGTTACTCGAGAACCACAGATACGCAGTATTTT.

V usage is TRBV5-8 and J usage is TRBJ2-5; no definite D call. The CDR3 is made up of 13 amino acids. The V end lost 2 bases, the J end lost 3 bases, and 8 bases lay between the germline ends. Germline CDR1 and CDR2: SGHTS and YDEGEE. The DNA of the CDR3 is TGTGCCAGCAGCTTCTGGGCAGAAGAGACCCAGTACTTC. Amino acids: CASSFWAEETQYF.

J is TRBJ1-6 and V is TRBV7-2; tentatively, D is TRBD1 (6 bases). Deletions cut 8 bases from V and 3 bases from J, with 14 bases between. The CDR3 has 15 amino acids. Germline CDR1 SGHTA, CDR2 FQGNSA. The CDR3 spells CASAMDSFYNSPLHF. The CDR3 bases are TGTGCCAGCGCTATGGACAGCTTCTATAATTCACCCCTCCACTTT.

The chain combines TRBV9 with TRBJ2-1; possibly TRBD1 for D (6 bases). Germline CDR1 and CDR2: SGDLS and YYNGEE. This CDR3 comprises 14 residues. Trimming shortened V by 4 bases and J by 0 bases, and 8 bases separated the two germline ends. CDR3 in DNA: TGTGCCAGCAGCCAGGGGAGCTCCTACAATGAGCAGTTCTTC. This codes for CASSQGSSYNEQFF. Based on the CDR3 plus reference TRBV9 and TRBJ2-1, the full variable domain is DSGVTQTPKHLITATGQRVTLRCSPRSGDLSVYWYQQSLDQGLQFLIQYYNGEERAKGNILERFSAQQFPDLHSELNLSSLELGDSALYFCASSQGSSYNEQFFGPGTRLTVL.

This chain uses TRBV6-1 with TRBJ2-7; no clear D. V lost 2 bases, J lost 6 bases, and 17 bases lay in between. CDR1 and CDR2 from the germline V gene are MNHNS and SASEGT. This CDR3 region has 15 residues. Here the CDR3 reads CASSELTSNAREQYF. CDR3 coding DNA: TGTGCCAGCAGTGAACTAACGAGTAATGCTCGCGAGCAGTACTTC.

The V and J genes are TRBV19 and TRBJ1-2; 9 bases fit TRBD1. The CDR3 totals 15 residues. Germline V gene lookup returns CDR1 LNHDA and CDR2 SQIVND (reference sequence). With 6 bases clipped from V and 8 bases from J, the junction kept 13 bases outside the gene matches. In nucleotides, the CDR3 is TGTGCCAGTAGAAAGGACAGGGGAACTTCCGACGGCTACACCTTC. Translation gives CASRKDRGTSDGYTF.

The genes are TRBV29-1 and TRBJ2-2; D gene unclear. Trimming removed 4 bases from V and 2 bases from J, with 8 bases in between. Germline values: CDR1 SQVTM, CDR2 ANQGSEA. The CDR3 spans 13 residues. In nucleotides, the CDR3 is TGCAGCGTTGGTTCAGAAAACACCGGGGAGCTGTTTTTT. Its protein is CSVGSENTGELFF.

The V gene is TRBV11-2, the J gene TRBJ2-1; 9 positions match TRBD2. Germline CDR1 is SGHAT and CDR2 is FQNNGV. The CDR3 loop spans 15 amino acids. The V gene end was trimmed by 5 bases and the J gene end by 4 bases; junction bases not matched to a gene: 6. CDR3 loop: CASSNLAGQYNEQFF. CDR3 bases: TGTGCCAGCAGCAATCTAGCGGGGCAATACAATGAGCAGTTCTTC.

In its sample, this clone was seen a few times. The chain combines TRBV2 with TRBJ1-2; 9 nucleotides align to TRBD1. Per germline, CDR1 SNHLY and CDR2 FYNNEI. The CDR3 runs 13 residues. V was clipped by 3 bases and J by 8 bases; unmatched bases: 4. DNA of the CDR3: TGTGCCAGCAGTGAGGGACAGGGCTTCGGCTACACCTTC. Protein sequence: CASSEGQGFGYTF.

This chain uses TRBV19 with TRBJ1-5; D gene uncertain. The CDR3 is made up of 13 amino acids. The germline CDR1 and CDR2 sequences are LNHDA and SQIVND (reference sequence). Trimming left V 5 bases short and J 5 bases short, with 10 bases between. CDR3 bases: TGTGCCAGTAGTGGTCAGGATGATCAGCCCCAGCATTTT. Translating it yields CASSGQDDQPQHF.

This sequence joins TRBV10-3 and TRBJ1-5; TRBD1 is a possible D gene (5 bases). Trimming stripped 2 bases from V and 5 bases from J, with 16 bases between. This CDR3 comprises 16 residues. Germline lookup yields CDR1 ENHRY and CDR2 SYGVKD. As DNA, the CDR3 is TGTGCCATCAGTGAGAATTGGGGGGTGGGAGATCAGCCCCAGCATTTT. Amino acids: CAISENWGVGDQPQHF.

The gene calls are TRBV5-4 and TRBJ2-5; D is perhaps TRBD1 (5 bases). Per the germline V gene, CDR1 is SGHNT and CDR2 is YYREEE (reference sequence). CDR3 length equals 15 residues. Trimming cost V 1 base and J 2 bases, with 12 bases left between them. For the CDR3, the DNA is TGTGCCAGCAGCTTGCCAGGGCGAAGGCAAGAGACCCAGTACTTC. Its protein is CASSLPGRRQETQYF.

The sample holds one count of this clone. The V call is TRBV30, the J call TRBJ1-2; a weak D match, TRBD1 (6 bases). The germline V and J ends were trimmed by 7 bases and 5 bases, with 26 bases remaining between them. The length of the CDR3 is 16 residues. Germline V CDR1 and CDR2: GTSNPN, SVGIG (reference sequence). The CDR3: CASPGGASSGFYGYTF. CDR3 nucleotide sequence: TGTGCCTCCCCCGGGGGGGCCAGTTCTGGCTTTTATGGCTACACCTTC.

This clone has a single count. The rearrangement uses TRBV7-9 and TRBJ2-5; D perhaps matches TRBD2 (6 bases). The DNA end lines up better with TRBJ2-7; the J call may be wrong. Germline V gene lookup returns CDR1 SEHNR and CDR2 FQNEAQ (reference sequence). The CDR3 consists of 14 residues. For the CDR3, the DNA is TGTGCCAGCAGCTTAGGCGGGGTCTCCTACGAGCAGTACTTC. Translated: CASSLGGVSYEQYF.

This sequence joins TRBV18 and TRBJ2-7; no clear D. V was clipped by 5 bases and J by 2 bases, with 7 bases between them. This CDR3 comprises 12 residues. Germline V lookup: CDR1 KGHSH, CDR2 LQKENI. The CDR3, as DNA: TGTGCCAGCTCATCCGTCGCCTACGAGCAGTACTTC. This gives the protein CASSSVAYEQYF.

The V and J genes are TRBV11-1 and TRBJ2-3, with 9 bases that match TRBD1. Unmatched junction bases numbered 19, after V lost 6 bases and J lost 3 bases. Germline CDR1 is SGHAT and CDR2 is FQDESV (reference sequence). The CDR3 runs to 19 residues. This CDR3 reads CASSLKGNRGPRGTDTQYF. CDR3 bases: TGTGCCAGCAGTCTTAAAGGAAACAGGGGGCCCCGAGGGACAGATACGCAGTATTTT. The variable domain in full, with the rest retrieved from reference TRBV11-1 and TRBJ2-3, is EAEVAQSPRYKITEKSQAVAFWCDPISGHATLYWYRQILGQGPELLVQFQDESVVDDSQLPKDRFSAERLKGVDSTLKIQPAELGDSAMYLCASSLKGNRGPRGTDTQYFGPGTRLTVL.

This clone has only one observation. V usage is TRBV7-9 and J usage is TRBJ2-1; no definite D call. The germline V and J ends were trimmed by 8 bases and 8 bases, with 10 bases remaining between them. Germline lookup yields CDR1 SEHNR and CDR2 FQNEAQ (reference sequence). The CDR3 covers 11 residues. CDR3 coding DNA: TGTGCCAGCGTCCTAGACGATGAGCAGTTCTTC. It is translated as CASVLDDEQFF. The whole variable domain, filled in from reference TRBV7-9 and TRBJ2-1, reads DTGVSQNPRHKITKRGQNVTFRCDPISEHNRLYWYRQTLGQGPEFLTYFQNEAQLEKSRLLSDRFSAERPKGSFSTLEIQRTEQGDSAMYLCASVLDDEQFFGPGTRLTVL.

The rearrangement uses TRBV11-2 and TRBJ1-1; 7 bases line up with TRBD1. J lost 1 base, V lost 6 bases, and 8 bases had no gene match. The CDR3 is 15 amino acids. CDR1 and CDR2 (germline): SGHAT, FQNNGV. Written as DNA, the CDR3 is TGTGCCAGCAGACAGGATACAGGGGCGAACACTGAAGCTTTCTTT. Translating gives CASRQDTGANTEAFF.